In its sample, the clone carrying this TCR beta chain was seen a few times. Methods used by the authors: By means of reference gene primer amplification, nucleated cell counts were estimated. Generated by immunoSEQ multiplex PCR, the TCRdb table keeps only in-frame clones and is missing some. V and J calls and clone size come straight from that table; D and trimming were deduced from the DNA. The table lists approximately 270,000 clones, approximately 86% of them singletons. This CDR3 spans 16 amino acids. CDR1 is MNHEY and CDR2 is SMNVEV in the germline V gene (reference sequence). V dropped 4 bases and J dropped 5; count of bases not matched to a gene: 10. This record belongs to a study of blood T cell repertoires in COVID-19. Study as a whole: Acute-phase and convalescent COVID-19 samples originated in the United States, Italy and Spain.

The gene calls are TRBV27 and TRBJ1-4, with 7 bases lining up with TRBD1. The receptor was isolated from a man aged 40-49 years with active or convalescent COVID-19. The sequencing sample was made of peripheral blood. This chain's CDR3 is CASSYVRGQTNEKLFF. The DNA of the CDR3 is TGTGCCAGCAGTTACGTCAGGGGACAGACGAATGAAAAACTGTTTTTT.